The next 7 T cell receptor beta chains were all read from a single sample in a study of resident and recirculating memory T cells in vitiligo. Data came from immunoSEQ multiplex PCR; TCRdb stores just in-frame clones and leaves some out. Of around 40,000 clones listed, 92% are singletons. Sequencing used blood. The receptors derive from a male donor with vitiligo.

V and J are TRBV10-1 and TRBJ1-5, with no clear D. The CDR3 length is 14 residues. V lost 4 bases, J lost 0 bases, and 7 bases lay in between. CDR1 is WNHNN, CDR2 SYGVQD, per germline (reference sequence). The CDR3 is CASSASASNQPQHF. The CDR3 DNA reads TGCGCCAGCAGTGCCAGCGCTAGCAATCAGCCCCAGCATTTT.

V and J are TRBV7-8 and TRBJ1-3; 8 positions agree with TRBD1. The J segment lost 2 bases and the V segment lost 5 bases, leaving 8 bases of the junction unmatched. Germline V gives CDR1 SGHVS, CDR2 FQNEAQ. This CDR3 is built from 16 residues. CDR3 amino acids: CASSRSQGATGNTIYF. The CDR3 DNA reads TGTGCCAGCAGCAGAAGCCAGGGGGCGACTGGAAACACCATATATTTT. Complete variable domain (other parts from reference TRBV7-8 and TRBJ1-3): GAGVSQSPRYKVAKRGQDVALRCDPISGHVSLFWYQQALGQGPEFLTYFQNEAQLDKSGLPSDRFFAERPEGSVSTLKIQRTQQEDSAVYLCASSRSQGATGNTIYFGEGSWLTVV.

The chain links TRBV10-3 to TRBJ2-6, with no clear D. V gave up 6 bases and J gave up 4 bases, with 16 bases separating them. CDR1 and CDR2 (germline): ENHRY, SYGVKD. The CDR3 is 16 amino acids. CDR3 sequence: CAISLGSPLGANVLTF. In nucleotides, the CDR3 is TGTGCCATCAGCCTAGGCAGCCCCCTCGGGGCCAACGTCCTGACTTTC.

The genes are TRBV9 and TRBJ2-1; TRBD1 is a possible D gene (5 bases). This CDR3 is built from 18 residues. V gave up 0 bases and J gave up 0 bases, with 16 bases separating them. CDR1 and CDR2 from the germline V gene are SGDLS and YYNGEE. CDR3 DNA: TGTGCCAGCAGCGTAGGAATCCGCAGGGCACCCTCCTACAATGAGCAGTTCTTC. It encodes CASSVGIRRAPSYNEQFF.

In this sample, this clone turned up once. The gene calls are TRBV6-6 and TRBJ1-5; D not certain. Germline loops: CDR1 MNHNY, CDR2 SVGAGI (reference sequence). The CDR3 has 13 residues. V lost 10 bases and J lost 4, with 14 bases in between. The CDR3, as DNA: TGTGCCATCTCAGGACGGGAAAATCAGCCCCAGCATTTT. Encoded protein: CAISGRENQPQHF.

CDR3 sequence: CASSTRRGGSYNEQFF. The CDR3 DNA reads as TGTGCCAGCAGTACTAGGCGGGGGGGCTCCTACAATGAGCAGTTCTTC. The genes are TRBV6-6 and TRBJ2-1; 9 bases map to TRBD2. There are 16 residues in the CDR3. J was trimmed by 0 bases and V by 5 bases; bases with no gene match: 5. Germline V gene data show CDR1 as MNHNY and CDR2 as SVGAGI (reference sequence).

The chain is built from TRBV15 and TRBJ1-2; D gene uncertain. Trimming pared 2 bases from V and 11 bases from J, leaving 6 bases between. CDR1 is LNHNV and CDR2 is YYDKDF in the germline V gene (reference sequence). This CDR3 spans 10 amino acids. CDR3 sequence (DNA): TGTGCCACCAGCAGACGAGAGTACACCTTC. Protein sequence: CATSRREYTF.